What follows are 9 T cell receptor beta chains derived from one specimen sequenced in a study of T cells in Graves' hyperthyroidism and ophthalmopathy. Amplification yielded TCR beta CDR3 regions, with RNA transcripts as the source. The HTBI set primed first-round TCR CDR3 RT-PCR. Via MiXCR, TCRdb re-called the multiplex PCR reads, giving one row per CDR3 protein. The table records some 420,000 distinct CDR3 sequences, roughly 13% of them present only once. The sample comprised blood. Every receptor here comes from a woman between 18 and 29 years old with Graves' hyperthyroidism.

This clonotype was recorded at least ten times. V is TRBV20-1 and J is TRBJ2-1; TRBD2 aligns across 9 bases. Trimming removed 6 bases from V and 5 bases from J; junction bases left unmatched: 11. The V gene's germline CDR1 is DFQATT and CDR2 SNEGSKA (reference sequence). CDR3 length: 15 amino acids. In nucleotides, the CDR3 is TGCAGTGCGCCAAAAGGGTCTAGCGGGGACAATGAGCAGTTCTTC. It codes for CSAPKGSSGDNEQFF.

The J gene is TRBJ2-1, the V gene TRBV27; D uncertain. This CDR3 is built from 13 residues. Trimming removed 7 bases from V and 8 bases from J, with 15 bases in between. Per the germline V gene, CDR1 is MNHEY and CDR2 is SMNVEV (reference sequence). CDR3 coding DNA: TGTGCCAGCAAAGGGATAACGGTCCATGAGCAGTTCTTC. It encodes CASKGITVHEQFF.

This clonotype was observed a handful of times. CDR3 sequence (DNA): TGTGCCAGCAGCTCGACGACCAGGGGGCGACCCTACGAGCAGTACTTC. Protein product: CASSSTTRGRPYEQYF. The rearrangement uses TRBV9 and TRBJ2-7; 8 bases line up with TRBD1. The CDR3 totals 16 residues. Germline lookup yields CDR1 SGDLS and CDR2 YYNGEE. V lost 4 bases to trimming and J lost 2 bases; unmatched junction nucleotides: 11.

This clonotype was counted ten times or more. Here the CDR3 reads CASSGTGLMNTEAFF. CDR3 coding DNA: TGTGCCAGCTCGGGGACAGGGCTTATGAACACTGAAGCTTTCTTT. V usage is TRBV7-8 and J usage is TRBJ1-1; 9 bases fit TRBD1. The junction had 7 bases not matched to a gene; V was cut back by 8 bases and J by 0 bases. Germline CDR1 and CDR2: SGHVS and FQNEAQ. The CDR3 is 15 residues long.

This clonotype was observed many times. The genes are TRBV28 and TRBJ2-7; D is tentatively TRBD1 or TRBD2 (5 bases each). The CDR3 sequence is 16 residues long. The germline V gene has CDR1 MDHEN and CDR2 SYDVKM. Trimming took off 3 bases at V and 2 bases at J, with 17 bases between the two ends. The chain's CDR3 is CASSFYGTDGPYEQYF. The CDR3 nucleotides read TGTGCCAGCAGTTTTTACGGGACCGACGGACCCTACGAGCAGTACTTC.

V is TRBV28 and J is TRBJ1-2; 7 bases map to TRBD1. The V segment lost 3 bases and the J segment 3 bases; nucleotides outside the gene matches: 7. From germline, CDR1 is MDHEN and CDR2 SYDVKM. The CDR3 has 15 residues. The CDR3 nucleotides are TGTGCCAGCAGTTTGGGGCCCACAGGGGACTATGGCTACACCTTC. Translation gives CASSLGPTGDYGYTF.

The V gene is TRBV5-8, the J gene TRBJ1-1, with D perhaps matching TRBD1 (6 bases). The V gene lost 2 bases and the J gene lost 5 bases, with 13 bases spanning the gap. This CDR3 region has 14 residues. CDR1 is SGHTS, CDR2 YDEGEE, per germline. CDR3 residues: CASSLKGGRTEAFF. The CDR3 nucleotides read TGTGCCAGCAGCTTAAAGGGGGGTAGGACTGAAGCTTTCTTT. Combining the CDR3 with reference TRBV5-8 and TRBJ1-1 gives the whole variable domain EAGVTQSPTHLIKTRGQQATLRCSPISGHTSVYWYQQALGLGLQFLLWYDEGEERNRGNFPPRFSGRQFPNYSSELNVNALELEDSALYLCASSLKGGRTEAFFGQGTRLTVV.

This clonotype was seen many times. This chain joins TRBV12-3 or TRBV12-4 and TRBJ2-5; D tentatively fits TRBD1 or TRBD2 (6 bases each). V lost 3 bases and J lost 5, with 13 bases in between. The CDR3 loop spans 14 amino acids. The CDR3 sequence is CASSFGGRGETQYF. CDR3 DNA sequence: TGTGCCAGCAGTTTTGGGGGGCGCGGGGAGACCCAGTACTTC.

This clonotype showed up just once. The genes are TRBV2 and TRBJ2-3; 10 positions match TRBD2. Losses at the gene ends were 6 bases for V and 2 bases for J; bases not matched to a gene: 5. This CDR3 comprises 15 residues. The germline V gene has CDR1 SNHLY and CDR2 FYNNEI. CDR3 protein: CASRRTSGHTDTQYF. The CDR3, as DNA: TGTGCCAGCAGGAGGACTAGCGGACACACAGATACGCAGTATTTT.